A selection of T cell receptor beta chains follows, all from one sample in a study of technical replicates of blood from a handful of donors. Libraries were prepared by immunoSEQ multiplex PCR; TCRdb keeps only in-frame clonotypes and omits some of them. The top ten hold about 0.4% of the sample, which has about 82,000 clones, over 90% seen once. Material for sequencing was T cells isolated from PBMCs. The receptor set was obtained from a human donor in good health. CDR3s include the opening cysteine and the closing phenylalanine or tryptophan.

v_call cdr3_aa
TRBV15 CATSRDGRPEETQYF
TRBV10-2 CASSESTRGASNQPQHF
TRBV5-1 CASSLVGSSYEQYF
TRBV6-1 CASSELGRGEQFF
TRBV7-9 CASSLYPYNEQFF
TRBV9 CASSEGDREYEQYF
TRBV9 CASSEGQGTEAFF
TRBV18 CASSLEGRSYEQYF
TRBV7-9 CASSLDTYEQYF
TRBV7-8 CASTPGGDTQYF
TRBV25-1 CASSGEIDTEAFF
TRBV2 CASSLTAGAYEQYF
TRBV7-9 CASSLTGAPYEQYF
TRBV29-1 CSVAGTEAFF
TRBV2 CASRIMPYPVTGVEYGYTF
TRBV11-2 CASSSSGTGSYEQYF
TRBV10-3 CATRAQGDTEAFF
TRBV6-1 CASRMLTGGYGYTF
TRBV5-1 CASSLAAIPYEQYF
TRBV4-1 CASSRFQMDSYAGTEAFF
TRBV7-7 CASSFSSSTDTQYF
TRBV10-1 CASRYRANYGYTF
TRBV29-1 CSVREGGNEQYF
TRBV2 CASTRLAVDIQYF
TRBV30 CAWSKGGSTEAFF
TRBV4-1 CASSQPWGGALNTEAFF
TRBV6-5 CASSYSGQGWTEAFF
TRBV4-1 CASSGGRNEQYF
TRBV18 CASSSGGSYEQYF
TRBV19 CASSLHGGTPYF
TRBV27 CASSLQGVRRNTEAFF
TRBV2 CASSDTSGRANTGELFF
TRBV29-1 CSVTDGSSYEQYF
TRBV18 CASSPNEGGDTQYF
TRBV5-1 CASSQGTATNTGELFF
TRBV27 CASSSQVGTEAFF
TRBV10-3 CAIRDRAAEAFF
TRBV7-3 CASSLVNYEQYF
TRBV10-3 CAFLTGDGYTF
TRBV13 CASRDKLAGDGYEQYF
TRBV15 CATGDLPGLAEVTDTQYF
TRBV30 CARGGQASTDTQYF
TRBV5-4 CASSWGLAGEAPVF
TRBV29-1 CSVEAHDSYGYTF
TRBV5-1 CASSQGQGGYEQYF
TRBV29-1 CSGGLGEKLFF
TRBV4-1 CASSPRLAESYEQYF
TRBV5-8 CASSFGGRAGNTIYF
TRBV27 CADRQGYGYTF
TRBV27 CASSSSGAYEQYF
TRBV5-4 CASSPREREILYSYNEQFF
TRBV5-1 CASSLGAGGGYEQYF
TRBV19 CASSITGANYGYTF
TRBV6-6 CASSYSNLAGAPQYF
TRBV28 CASSSYLGTSGVQETQYF